This TCR beta chain came from a study of human T cells and chemical hapten exposure. Using its own MiXCR run on the RACE reads, TCRdb lists one record per CDR3 protein. The table has over 100,000 distinct CDR3 sequences, about 10% seen once. This CDR3 region has 13 residues. V gave up 6 bases and J gave up 5 bases, with 12 bases separating them. Looked up from germline, CDR1 is KGHDR and CDR2 is SFDVKD. Specified time point: patch test 3, about 24 weeks after DPC sensitization. Documented treatment: therapeutic diphenylcyclopropenone sensitization with weekly scalp DPC. For this clonotype: The antigen remains undetermined.

Regarding the study as a whole: Patch test score rose with PT1 expanded TCR count, significant at thresholds 8, 16 and 32, not 4.

The source of this sequence is a woman aged 50 to 60 with alopecia areata. Some clones in this sample may be carry-over from other donors' samples. Source: whole blood, taken in connection with sensitization to the hapten diphenylcyclopropenone (DPC). V is TRBV24-1 and J is TRBJ1-2; D gene ambiguous. The CDR3 DNA reads as TGTGCCACCAGTACCAGTGATTGGTATGGCTACACCTTC. The encoded protein is CATSTSDWYGYTF.